The clone carrying this T cell receptor beta chain came up a few times. What it binds is not known. The data originate from a study of T-cell reconstitution after alpha-beta-depleted transplantation in children. Whole-study results and caveats: It was newly produced T cells that mostly accounted for T-cell counts and diversity one year after transplant.

CDR1 is DFQATT and CDR2 is SNEGSKA in the germline V gene (reference sequence). V lost 2 bases and J 0 bases, leaving 8 bases between the germline ends. CDR3 length: 13 amino acids. A TCRbeta library incorporating unique molecular identifiers was prepared. Via MiXCR, TCRdb re-called the PCR reads, giving one row per CDR3 protein. The sample has roughly 670,000 distinct CDR3 sequences, over 10% seen once. This receptor was obtained from a girl aged 2-10 years with congenital amegakaryocytic thrombocytopenia, due to receive a stem cell transplant. The sample in question was PBMCs, obtained before TCRalphabeta/CD19-depleted stem cell transplant. J is TRBJ2-7 and V is TRBV20-1, with D perhaps TRBD2 (5 bases). CDR3 sequence (DNA): TGCAGTGCTAGACGGGATTTCTCCTACGAGCAGTACTTC. It yields the protein CSARRDFSYEQYF.